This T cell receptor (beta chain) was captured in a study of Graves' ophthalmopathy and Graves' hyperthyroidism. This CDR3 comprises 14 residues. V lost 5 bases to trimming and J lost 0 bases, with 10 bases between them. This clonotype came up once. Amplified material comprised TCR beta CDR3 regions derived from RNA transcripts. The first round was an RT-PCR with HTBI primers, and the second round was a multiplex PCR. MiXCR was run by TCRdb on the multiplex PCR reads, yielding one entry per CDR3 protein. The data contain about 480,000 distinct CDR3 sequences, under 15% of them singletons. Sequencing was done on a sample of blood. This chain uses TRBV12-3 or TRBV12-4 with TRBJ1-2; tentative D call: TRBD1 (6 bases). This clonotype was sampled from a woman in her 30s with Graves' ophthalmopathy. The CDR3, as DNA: TGTGCCAGCAGTAGGGGGGTCCCTAACTATGGCTACACCTTC. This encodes CASSRGVPNYGYTF.